This T cell receptor (beta chain) was retrieved from a study of T cells after yellow fever vaccination. TCRdb reanalysed the 5' RACE reads using MiXCR and keeps one entry per CDR3 protein. The sample lists some 340,000 distinct CDR3 sequences; around 10% were seen once. Germline values: CDR1 SGHRS, CDR2 YFSETQ. The CDR3 runs to 13 residues. This clonotype was recorded at least ten times. Antigen unknown. An end of the junction differs from the germline gene, which may be a read error. Study-level findings and limits: The CD4 and CD8 compartments had a small share of their clonotypes in common. Reappearance after the booster was seen for most primary-vaccination clones, at 96% CD4 and more than 80% CD8.

This clonotype was sampled from a man aged 18 to 29 who received the YFV17D yellow fever vaccine. The sequencing here drew on CD4+ T cells sorted from PBMCs, taken 45 days after the yellow fever booster vaccination. This chain links TRBV5-1 with TRBJ1-2; D unclear. For the CDR3, the DNA is TGTGCCAGCAGCTTGGCCAGAGACTATGGCTACACCTTC. This gives the protein CASSLARDYGYTF.